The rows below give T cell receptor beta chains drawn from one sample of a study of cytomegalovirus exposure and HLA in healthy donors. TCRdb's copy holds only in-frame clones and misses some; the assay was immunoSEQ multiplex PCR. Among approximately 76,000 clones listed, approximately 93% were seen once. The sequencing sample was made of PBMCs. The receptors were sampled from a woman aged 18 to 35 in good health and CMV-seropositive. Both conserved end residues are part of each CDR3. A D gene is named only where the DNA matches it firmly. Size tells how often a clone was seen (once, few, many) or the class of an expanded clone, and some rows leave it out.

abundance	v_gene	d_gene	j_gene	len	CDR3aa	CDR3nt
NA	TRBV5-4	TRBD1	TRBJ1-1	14	CASSFSGTGLEAFF	TGTGCCAGCAGCTTTTCCGGGACAGGGCTTGAAGCTTTCTTT
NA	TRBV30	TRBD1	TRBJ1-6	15	CAWSVFGTGRSPLHF	TGTGCCTGGAGTGTTTTCGGGACAGGGAGATCACCCCTCCACTTT
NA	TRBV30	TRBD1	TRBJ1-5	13	CAWRQGARQPQHF	TGTGCCTGGAGACAGGGGGCGCGTCAGCCCCAGCATTTT
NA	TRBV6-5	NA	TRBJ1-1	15	CASSLRQVKNTEAFF	TGTGCCAGCAGTCTAAGACAGGTAAAGAACACTGAAGCTTTCTTT
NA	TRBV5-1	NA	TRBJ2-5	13	CASSLARGKTQYF	TGCGCCAGCAGCTTGGCCAGGGGAAAGACCCAGTACTTC
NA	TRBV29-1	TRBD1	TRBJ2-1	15	CSVKKGAGLNNEQFF	TGCAGCGTGAAGAAGGGGGCTGGCCTCAACAATGAGCAGTTCTTC
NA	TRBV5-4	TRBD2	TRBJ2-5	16	CASSPGLAGGSETQYF	TGTGCCAGCAGCCCGGGACTAGCGGGAGGGTCGGAGACCCAGTACTTC
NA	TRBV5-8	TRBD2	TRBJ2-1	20	CASSGRTGSSGRASVNEQFF	TGTGCCAGCAGCGGAAGGACAGGGTCGAGCGGGAGGGCCAGTGTTAATGAGCAGTTCTTC
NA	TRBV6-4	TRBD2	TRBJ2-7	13	CASSATSEGEQYF	TGTGCCAGCAGTGCCACTAGCGAGGGCGAGCAGTACTTC
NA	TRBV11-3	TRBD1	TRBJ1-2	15	CASSPGTGVGYGYTF	TGTGCCAGCAGCCCAGGGACAGGGGTCGGCTATGGCTACACCTTC
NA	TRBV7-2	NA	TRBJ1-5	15	CASTVSGGSNQPQHF	TGTGCCAGCACCGTGTCGGGGGGGAGCAATCAGCCCCAGCATTTT
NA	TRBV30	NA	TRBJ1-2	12	CAWEEHNYGYTF	TGTGCCTGGGAGGAGCACAACTATGGCTACACCTTC
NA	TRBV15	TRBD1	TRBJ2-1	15	CATSGTNRGLAEQFF	TGTGCCACCAGCGGGACGAACAGGGGGCTGGCTGAGCAGTTCTTC
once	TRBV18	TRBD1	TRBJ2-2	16	CASSRGTGTGTGELFF	TGTGCCAGCTCACGCGGGACAGGGACCGGCACCGGGGAGCTGTTTTTT
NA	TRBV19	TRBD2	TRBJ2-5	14	CASSTLAGQETQYF	TGTGCCAGTAGTACCCTAGCGGGGCAAGAGACCCAGTACTTC
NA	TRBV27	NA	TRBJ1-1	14	CASSLEGGGTEAFF	TGTGCCAGCAGTTTAGAGGGAGGCGGCACTGAAGCTTTCTTT
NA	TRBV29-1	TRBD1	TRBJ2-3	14	CSVEEDRRTDTQYF	TGCAGCGTTGAAGAGGACAGGAGAACAGATACGCAGTATTTT
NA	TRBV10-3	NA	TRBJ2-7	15	CAISAQKSLVYEQYF	TGTGCCATCAGTGCACAGAAGTCCCTCGTCTACGAGCAGTACTTC
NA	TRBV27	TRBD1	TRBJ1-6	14	CASTPTGGRLPLHF	TGTGCCAGCACTCCGACAGGGGGCAGGTTGCCCCTCCACTTT
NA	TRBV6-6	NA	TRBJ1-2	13	CASRGGLNYGYTF	TGTGCCAGCAGAGGAGGACTAAACTATGGCTACACCTTC
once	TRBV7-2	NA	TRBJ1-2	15	CASSASTGINYGYTF	TGTGCCAGCAGCGCCTCAACAGGGATAAACTATGGCTACACCTTC
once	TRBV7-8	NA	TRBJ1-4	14	CASSPGVGHEKLFF	TGTGCCAGCAGCCCAGGGGTAGGACATGAAAAACTGTTTTTT
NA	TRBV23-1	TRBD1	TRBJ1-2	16	CASRLTRQGINYGYTF	TGCGCCAGCAGACTTACTCGACAGGGGATAAACTATGGCTACACCTTC
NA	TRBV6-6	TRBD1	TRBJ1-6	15	CASGYPDRATTPLYF	TGTGCCAGCGGGTACCCCGACAGGGCAACGACACCCCTCTACTTT
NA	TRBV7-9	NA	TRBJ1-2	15	CASSENPDGLYGYTF	TGTGCCAGCAGCGAGAATCCCGACGGACTGTATGGCTACACCTTC
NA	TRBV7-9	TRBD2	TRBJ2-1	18	CASSLVPRLADPLWEQFF	TGTGCCAGCAGCTTAGTCCCCAGACTAGCGGACCCTCTGTGGGAGCAGTTCTTC
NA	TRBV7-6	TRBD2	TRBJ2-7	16	CASSSTPGTRVVEQYF	TGTGCCAGCAGCTCCACACCAGGGACTAGAGTCGTCGAGCAGTACTTC
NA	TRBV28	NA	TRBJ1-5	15	CASSPWGRGEQPQHF	TGTGCCAGCAGTCCGTGGGGCAGGGGTGAGCAGCCCCAGCATTTT
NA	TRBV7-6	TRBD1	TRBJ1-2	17	CASSLSLTGRRGDGYTF	TGTGCCAGCAGCTTATCTTTGACAGGGAGGAGGGGGGATGGCTACACCTTC
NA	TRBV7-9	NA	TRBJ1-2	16	CASSLVSTPSNYGYTF	TGTGCCAGCAGCTTAGTCTCAACACCTAGCAACTATGGCTACACCTTC
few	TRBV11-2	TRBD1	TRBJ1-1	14	CASSPTGGGTEAFF	TGTGCCAGCAGCCCAACAGGGGGGGGCACTGAAGCTTTCTTT
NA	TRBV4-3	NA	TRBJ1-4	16	CASSHVLGATNEKLFF	TGCGCCAGCAGCCACGTCCTGGGAGCCACAAATGAAAAACTGTTTTTT
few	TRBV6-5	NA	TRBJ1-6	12	CASSLRDSPLHF	TGTGCCAGCAGTTTACGAGATTCACCCCTCCACTTT
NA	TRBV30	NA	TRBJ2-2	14	CAWHLLDSGLELFF	TGTGCCTGGCACCTCCTAGACAGCGGGTTGGAGCTGTTTTTT
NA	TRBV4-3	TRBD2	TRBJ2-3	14	CASSRRGGTDTQYF	TGCGCCAGCAGCCGCCGGGGGGGCACAGATACGCAGTATTTT
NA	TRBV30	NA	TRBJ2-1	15	CAWRVLGSSYNEQFF	TGTGCCTGGAGGGTCTTGGGGAGCTCCTACAATGAGCAGTTCTTC
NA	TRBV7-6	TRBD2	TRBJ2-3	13	CASSFSGGDTQYF	TGTGCCAGCAGCTTTTCGGGAGGAGATACGCAGTATTTT
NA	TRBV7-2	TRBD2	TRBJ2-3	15	CASSPGTSVPDTQYF	TGTGCCAGCAGCCCCGGGACTAGCGTCCCAGATACGCAGTATTTT
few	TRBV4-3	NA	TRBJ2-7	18	CASSQQGPGEGSSYEQYF	TGCGCCAGCAGCCAACAAGGGCCGGGGGAAGGGAGCTCCTACGAGCAGTACTTC
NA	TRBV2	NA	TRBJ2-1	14	CASSGTVGGNEQFF	TGTGCCAGCAGTGGTACCGTAGGGGGCAATGAGCAGTTCTTC
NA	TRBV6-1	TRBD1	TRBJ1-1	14	CASSEQGAFTEAFF	TGTGCCAGCAGTGAGCAGGGGGCCTTCACTGAAGCTTTCTTT
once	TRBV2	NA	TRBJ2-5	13	CAGRQAPQETQYF	TGTGCCGGCCGACAGGCCCCTCAAGAGACCCAGTACTTC
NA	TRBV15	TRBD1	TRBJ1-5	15	CATSRDSQGLQPQHF	TGTGCCACCAGCAGAGATTCACAGGGGCTCCAGCCCCAGCATTTT
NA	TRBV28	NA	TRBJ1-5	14	CASRQQGQAQPQHF	TGTGCCAGCAGACAACAGGGTCAGGCTCAGCCCCAGCATTTT
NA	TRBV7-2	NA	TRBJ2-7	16	CASSLGGGTRSYEQYF	TGTGCCAGCAGCTTAGGGGGGGGGACACGATCCTACGAGCAGTACTTC
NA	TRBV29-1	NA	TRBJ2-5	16	CRGNGRAQHLQETQYF	TGCAGGGGGAACGGGCGGGCTCAGCACCTCCAAGAGACCCAGTACTTC
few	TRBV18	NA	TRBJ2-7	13	CASSPDSSYEQYF	TGTGCCAGCTCACCAGACTCATCCTACGAGCAGTACTTC
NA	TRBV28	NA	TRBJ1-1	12	CASRGGGTEAFF	TGTGCCAGCAGAGGGGGGGGCACTGAAGCTTTCTTT
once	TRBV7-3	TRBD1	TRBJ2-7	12	CASSVDRSEQYF	TGTGCCAGCAGCGTGGACAGGTCCGAGCAGTACTTC
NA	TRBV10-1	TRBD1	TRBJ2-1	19	CASSESAVQGAQSYNEQFF	TGCGCCAGCAGTGAGTCAGCAGTACAGGGGGCTCAATCCTACAATGAGCAGTTCTTC
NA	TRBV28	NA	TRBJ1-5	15	CASRRVTSSNQPQHF	TGTGCCAGCAGGCGGGTTACTTCGAGCAATCAGCCCCAGCATTTT
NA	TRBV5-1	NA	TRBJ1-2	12	CASSLEGNGYTF	TGCGCCAGCAGCTTGGAGGGGAACGGCTACACCTTC
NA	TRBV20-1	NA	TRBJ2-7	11	CSARPAYEQYF	TGCAGTGCTAGACCCGCGTACGAGCAGTACTTC